The next 4 T cell receptor beta chains were all read from a single sample in a study of blood T cell repertoires in COVID-19. Data came from immunoSEQ multiplex PCR; TCRdb stores just in-frame clones and leaves some out. In the table there are 90,000 to 120,000 clones, more than 70% of which are singletons. Material for sequencing was peripheral blood. These receptors were obtained from a human donor in a cohort sampled during active COVID-19.

This rearrangement joins TRBV2 to TRBJ2-3; a weak D match, TRBD1 (6 bases). The germline V gene has CDR1 SNHLY and CDR2 FYNNEI. The CDR3 length is 15 residues. Trimming took 7 bases from V and 2 from J, leaving 16 bases between them. The CDR3 bases are TGTGCCAGCAACACCCCGGGACACCTCACAGATACGCAGTATTTT. It encodes CASNTPGHLTDTQYF.

As for this clone: One junction end does not reproduce the germline sequence, and a read error may be involved. This sequence joins TRBV7-7 and TRBJ2-5, with 9 bases aligning to TRBD1. The germline V gene encodes CDR1 SSHAT and CDR2 FNYEAQ (reference sequence). This CDR3 contains 15 residues. CDR3 bases: TGTGCTAGCAGCTTGGGGACAGGGTCAGGAGAGACCCAGTACTTC. Its translation is CASSLGTGSGETQYF.

The chain combines TRBV5-4 with TRBJ1-4; 9 nucleotides match TRBD1. The CDR3 is 16 amino acids. Germline CDR1 reads SGHNT; CDR2 reads YYREEE (reference sequence). The ends lost 1 base at V and 8 bases at J; junction bases unmatched: 9. Written as DNA, the CDR3 is TGTGCCAGCAGCTTGACGGGACAGGGTGGTGGGGAAAAACTGTTTTTT. This translates into CASSLTGQGGGEKLFF.

This chain connects TRBV5-1 to TRBJ1-4, with D unclear. Trimming shortened V by 2 bases and J by 7 bases, and 12 bases separated the two germline ends. Germline V gene sequence: CDR1 SGHRS, CDR2 YFSETQ. This CDR3 is built from 14 residues. In DNA form, the CDR3 reads TGCGCCAGCAGCTTACCGGGAAAGGGTGAAAAACTGTTTTTT. It translates to CASSLPGKGEKLFF.